A single sample is the source of the 27 T cell receptor beta chains below, sequenced in a study of cytomegalovirus exposure and HLA in healthy donors. Sequencing used immunoSEQ multiplex PCR; TCRdb keeps in-frame clones, though not all of them. The sample includes about 98,000 clones, roughly 90% of them seen just once. The material sequenced was PBMCs. Source of these receptors: a man aged 18 to 30 in good health and CMV-seropositive.

The chain combines TRBV28 with TRBJ1-1; 8 bases are shared with TRBD1. The germline V gene encodes CDR1 MDHEN and CDR2 SYDVKM. The trim removed 4 bases at V and 4 bases at J, leaving 5 bases unmatched. This CDR3 is built from 14 residues. CDR3 sequence reads: CASSSTGGITEAFF. The DNA of the CDR3 is TGTGCCAGCAGTTCAACAGGGGGAATCACTGAAGCTTTCTTT.

In its sample, this clone was seen once. This chain links TRBV6-1 with TRBJ1-6; the match to TRBD1 covers 7 bases. CDR1 is MNHNS, CDR2 SASEGT, per germline. V shed 8 bases, J shed 4 bases, and the junction held 5 bases outside the gene matches. This CDR3 is 14 amino acids long. CDR3 DNA: TGTGCCAGCGGAGGACAGGAATATAATTCACCCCTCCACTTT. Amino acids: CASGGQEYNSPLHF.

The CDR3, as DNA: TGTGCCAGCAGCCAAGGAAGTTTAGCGGGAGGATTAGAACTAACAGATACGCAGTATTTT. Translation gives CASSQGSLAGGLELTDTQYF. The chain recombines TRBV4-2 with TRBJ2-3; 10 bases map to TRBD2. There are 20 residues in the CDR3. CDR1 is LGHNA and CDR2 is YNFKEQ in the germline V gene. The ends lost 1 base at V and 3 bases at J; junction bases unmatched: 16.

With respect to this clone: This sample also contains other DNA sequences that code for the same CDR3. The rearrangement uses TRBV6-6 and TRBJ1-5; no clear D. Germline V lookup: CDR1 MNHNY, CDR2 SVGAGI (reference sequence). This CDR3 has 12 residues. V gave up 3 bases and J gave up 7 bases, with 7 bases separating them. Here the CDR3 DNA reads TGTGCCAGCAGTTATGCAGGACAGCCCCAGCATTTT. As protein: CASSYAGQPQHF.

This chain links TRBV28 with TRBJ1-4; 10 bases match TRBD1. Germline-derived CDR1 and CDR2 are MDHEN and SYDVKM. The V and J ends lost 3 bases and 8 bases, in that order; junction bases with no gene match: 6. The CDR3 sequence is 15 residues long. The CDR3 spells CASSFGTGDGEKLFF. In nucleotides, the CDR3 is TGTGCCAGCAGTTTTGGGACAGGGGATGGGGAAAAACTGTTTTTT.

The chain joins TRBV5-6 to TRBJ1-6; D uncertain. The germline V and J ends were trimmed by 5 bases and 4 bases, with 10 bases remaining between them. Germline CDR1 and CDR2: SGHDT and YYEEEE. The CDR3 has 14 residues. The CDR3 nucleotides read TGTGCCAGCAGGGCTCTTGCTTATAATTCACCCCTCCACTTT. This encodes CASRALAYNSPLHF.

By its share, this clone is medium-sized. CDR3 sequence: CASSETREGWETQYF. CDR3 nucleotides: TGTGCCAGCAGCGAGACGCGGGAGGGCTGGGAGACCCAGTACTTC. The J gene is TRBJ2-5, the V gene TRBV7-2, with 9 bases that match TRBD2. The CDR3 has 15 residues. V was pared by 5 bases and J by 5 bases, with 9 bases of the junction left unmatched. Germline V CDR1 and CDR2: SGHTA, FQGNSA.

V and J are TRBV4-1 and TRBJ2-1; 10 bases match TRBD2. CDR3 length: 14 residues. Germline V gene data show CDR1 as MGHRA and CDR2 as YSYEKL. V shed 4 bases and J 9 bases; nucleotides not matched to a gene: 6. CDR3 sequence: CASSPTGTSVEQFF. For the CDR3, the DNA is TGCGCCAGCAGCCCCACCGGGACTAGCGTTGAGCAGTTCTTC.

The chain recombines TRBV12-5 with TRBJ2-1; TRBD1 agrees at 9 bases. The V gene end was trimmed by 8 bases and the J gene end by 2 bases; junction bases not matched to a gene: 7. The CDR3 totals 15 residues. Looked up from germline, CDR1 is LGHNT and CDR2 is FRNRAP. The CDR3 sequence is CASLRGTGPYNEQFF. The CDR3 DNA follows: TGTGCTAGTCTGAGGGGGACAGGGCCCTACAATGAGCAGTTCTTC.

Only one count was recorded for this clone. The chain joins TRBV7-9 to TRBJ1-4; tentative D call: TRBD1 (5 bases). Germline-derived CDR1 and CDR2 are SEHNR and FQNEAQ (reference sequence). This CDR3 has 18 residues. Deletions cut 3 bases from V and 3 bases from J, with 20 bases between. CDR3 nucleotide sequence: TGTGCCAGCAGCTTCGGTCGTCGTATGGGGCCCCCTAATGAAAAACTGTTTTTT. Translation: CASSFGRRMGPPNEKLFF.

The genes are TRBV28 and TRBJ2-1; 9 bases align to TRBD2. The CDR3 runs to 16 residues. With V trimmed by 7 bases and J by 8 bases, 15 bases remained unmatched. From germline, CDR1 is MDHEN and CDR2 SYDVKM. In DNA form, the CDR3 reads TGTGCCAGCAAACTAGCGGGTGGGGTGACGGTGGATGAGCAGTTCTTC. Protein: CASKLAGGVTVDEQFF.

The chain joins TRBV12-2 to TRBJ2-5; TRBD2, the D gene given by the table, was not confirmed from the DNA. TRBV12-2 is described as a pseudogene. CDR3 size: 16 residues. The CDR3 DNA reads TGTGCAAGTCGCGCTGGCGGGAGGTTTGTTTGGGAGACCCAGTACTTC. Residues: CASRAGGRFVWETQYF.

The chain employs TRBV19 and TRBJ1-1; 10 positions match TRBD1. Germline CDR1 reads LNHDA; CDR2 reads SQIVND (reference sequence). The ends lost 5 bases at V and 6 bases at J; junction bases unmatched: 15. This CDR3 comprises 17 residues. In DNA, the CDR3 is TGTGCCAGTAGTTCCAGTAGGGACAGGGGTCTGGGGGCTGAAGCTTTCTTT. Its protein is CASSSSRDRGLGAEAFF.

The V and J genes are TRBV19 and TRBJ2-1, with 11 bases that match TRBD2. The CDR3 extends over 15 amino acids. V lost 4 bases to trimming and J lost 8 bases; unmatched junction nucleotides: 7. In germline, CDR1 is LNHDA, CDR2 SQIVND (reference sequence). CDR3 nucleotide sequence: TGTGCCAGTAGTAAAACTAGCGGGAGATTCGATGAGCAGTTCTTC. Amino acids: CASSKTSGRFDEQFF.

This clone has just a few counts. This chain connects TRBV7-2 to TRBJ2-5; 8 nucleotides align to TRBD1. Germline V lookup: CDR1 SGHTA, CDR2 FQGNSA. This CDR3 is built from 14 residues. V dropped 5 bases and J dropped 4; count of bases not matched to a gene: 6. The CDR3 DNA follows: TGTGCCAGCAGCCAGGCAGGGGGCTCAGAGACCCAGTACTTC. Its translation: CASSQAGGSETQYF. The variable domain in full, with the rest retrieved from reference TRBV7-2 and TRBJ2-5, is GAGVSQSPSNKVTEKGKDVELRCDPISGHTALYWYRQSLGQGLEFLIYFQGNSAPDKSGLPSDRFSAERTGGSVSTLTIQRTQQEDSAVYLCASSQAGGSETQYFGPGTRLLVL.

In regard to this clone: Other DNA sequences in this sample translate to the same CDR3. The chain recombines TRBV7-8 with TRBJ2-2; D is unclear. Germline CDR1 and CDR2: SGHVS and FQNEAQ. V was shortened by 1 base and J by 0 bases, with 6 bases between the two germline ends. This CDR3 region has 15 residues. The chain's CDR3 is CASSLVSANTGELFF. DNA for the CDR3: TGTGCCAGCAGCTTAGTTTCAGCGAACACCGGGGAGCTGTTTTTT.

The chain couples TRBV27 to TRBJ1-2; TRBD1 matches 7 bases. This CDR3 has 15 amino acids. The J segment lost 4 bases and the V segment lost 4 bases, leaving 9 bases of the junction unmatched. Germline assignment: CDR1 MNHEY and CDR2 SMNVEV (reference sequence). CDR3 loop: CASSWGIQGGYGYTF. As DNA, the CDR3 is TGTGCCAGCAGTTGGGGGATTCAGGGGGGCTATGGCTACACCTTC.

This clone has just one count. This same CDR3 is encoded by further DNA sequences in the sample. The rearrangement links TRBV19 to TRBJ1-5; D ambiguous. The V end was cut by 3 bases, the J end by 1 base, with 10 bases between. Germline V gene lookup returns CDR1 LNHDA and CDR2 SQIVND (reference sequence). There are 15 residues in the CDR3. The CDR3 reads CASSIGSRSNQPQHF. CDR3 sequence (DNA): TGTGCCAGTAGTATTGGTTCCAGGAGCAATCAGCCCCAGCATTTT.

The chain carries TRBV10-1 and TRBJ2-7; D may be TRBD2 (5 bases). The CDR3 contains 13 residues. With 3 bases removed from V and 0 bases from J, the gap between germline ends came to 6 bases. CDR1 WNHNN and CDR2 SYGVQD come from the germline V gene (reference sequence). The CDR3 loop reads CASSEGSSYEQYF. As DNA, the CDR3 is TGCGCCAGCAGTGAAGGGAGCTCCTACGAGCAGTACTTC.

The chain combines TRBV7-9 with TRBJ2-1, with 10 nucleotides matching TRBD1. This CDR3 has 17 amino acids. V lost 4 bases, J lost 3 bases, and 9 bases stayed unmatched. Germline loops: CDR1 SEHNR, CDR2 FQNEAQ (reference sequence). The CDR3: CASSSILGQGLYNEQFF. The CDR3 DNA reads as TGTGCCAGCAGCTCGATCCTGGGACAGGGGCTCTACAATGAGCAGTTCTTC.

The V gene is TRBV4-2, the J gene TRBJ1-2; possible D gene TRBD1, 5 bases. Germline CDR1 is LGHNA and CDR2 is YNFKEQ. The CDR3 is made up of 17 amino acids. V was trimmed by 0 bases and J by 4 bases, leaving 18 bases between them. The CDR3 here is CASSQDAPHQGGYGYTF. CDR3 DNA sequence: TGTGCCAGCAGCCAAGATGCACCGCATCAGGGCGGCTATGGCTACACCTTC.

On this clone itself: The junction shows a germline mismatch at one end, possibly a read error. The chain has TRBV4-3 and TRBJ2-1, with 10 nucleotides matching TRBD2. The CDR3 loop spans 16 amino acids. Germline loops: CDR1 LGHNA, CDR2 YSLEER. CDR3 nucleotides: TGCGCCAGCAGCCAATCTAGCGGGGGCTCCTACAACGAGCAGTTCTTC. Protein: CASSQSSGGSYNEQFF.

The V call is TRBV6-5, the J call TRBJ2-2; possible D gene TRBD1, 6 bases. V was trimmed by 5 bases and J by 4 bases, leaving 14 bases between them. This CDR3 contains 15 residues. CDR1 is MNHEY, CDR2 SVGAGI, per germline. The CDR3 region is CASSPTGSGTGELFF. In DNA, the CDR3 is TGTGCCAGCAGTCCTACAGGGTCGGGCACCGGGGAGCTGTTTTTT.

This rearrangement joins TRBV11-3 to TRBJ2-1; D gene uncertain. This CDR3 contains 11 residues. The ends were cut back, 2 bases at V and 10 bases at J, with 6 bases in the middle. CDR1 SGHNT and CDR2 YENEEA come from the germline V gene. This chain's CDR3 is CASSLKTEQFF. The CDR3 nucleotides read TGTGCCAGCAGCTTAAAGACAGAGCAGTTCTTC.

The chain combines TRBV28 with TRBJ1-5, with D unresolved. This CDR3 contains 15 residues. V shed 3 bases and J shed 0 bases, with 9 bases lying between them. Germline loops: CDR1 MDHEN, CDR2 SYDVKM. The CDR3: CASSFYSNSNQPQHF. CDR3 in DNA: TGTGCCAGCAGTTTCTATTCAAATAGCAATCAGCCCCAGCATTTT.

The chain is built from TRBV2 and TRBJ2-4; D is perhaps TRBD2 (6 bases). The germline CDR1 and CDR2 sequences are SNHLY and FYNNEI. Between the trimmed V and J ends, which lost 0 bases and 8 bases, there was a span of 8 bases. CDR3 length: 13 residues. The DNA of the CDR3 is TGTGCCAGCAGTGAAGCCGGAGGGGACATTCAGTACTTC. Amino acids: CASSEAGGDIQYF.

The rearrangement uses TRBV4-1 and TRBJ2-7, with D unclear. The CDR3 totals 13 residues. Trimming shortened V by 5 bases and J by 6 bases, and 14 bases separated the two germline ends. Germline values: CDR1 MGHRA, CDR2 YSYEKL. Here the CDR3 DNA reads TGCGCCAGCAGCGGCGTAAATTCGGGCGAGCAGTACTTC. The encoded protein is CASSGVNSGEQYF.